Listed here are 15 T cell receptor beta chains from one sample, sequenced in a study of blood T cell repertoires in COVID-19. The protocol was immunoSEQ multiplex PCR, while the TCRdb copy is restricted to in-frame clones and leaves out a portion. The sample has some 200,000 clones; 70% to 85% are singletons. Sequencing used peripheral blood. The source of these receptors is a human donor in a cohort sampled during active COVID-19.

This chain connects TRBV4-1 to TRBJ2-2; perhaps TRBD1 as D (5 bases). Trimming cost V 4 bases and J 5 bases, with 17 bases left between them. The germline gives CDR1 MGHRA, CDR2 YSYEKL. This CDR3 contains 16 residues. The CDR3 loop is CASSPEHRLTTGELFF. In DNA, the CDR3 is TGCGCCAGCAGCCCGGAACACAGGCTCACGACCGGGGAGCTGTTTTTT.

This clone was seen once. This chain links TRBV11-1 with TRBJ2-1; perhaps TRBD1 as D (5 bases). From germline, CDR1 is SGHAT and CDR2 FQDESV (reference sequence). The length of the CDR3 is 13 residues. The germline V and J ends were trimmed by 0 bases and 10 bases, with 10 bases remaining between them. The CDR3 region has the DNA TGTGCCAGCAGCTTAGCGGTCCCAGGGGAGCAGTTCTTC. This translates into CASSLAVPGEQFF.

The rearrangement links TRBV24-1 to TRBJ2-3; 15 bases agree with TRBD2. Trimming removed 3 bases from V and 3 bases from J; junction bases left unmatched: 3. Germline CDR1 KGHDR, CDR2 SFDVKD. The CDR3 has 17 residues. In nucleotides, the CDR3 is TGTGCCACCAGTGATCGGACTAGCGGGAGGGAAACAGATACGCAGTATTTT. Translating it yields CATSDRTSGRETDTQYF.

The chain couples TRBV5-1 to TRBJ2-1; 7 nucleotides agree with TRBD1. In germline, CDR1 is SGHRS, CDR2 YFSETQ. The CDR3 contains 16 residues. V lost 3 bases, J lost 0 bases, and 6 bases stayed unmatched. As DNA, the CDR3 is TGCGCCAGCAGCTCTGTGACAGGGACCTCCTACAATGAGCAGTTCTTC. This sequence encodes CASSSVTGTSYNEQFF.

V usage is TRBV24-1 and J usage is TRBJ2-5, with TRBD2 identical over 10 bases. CDR1 and CDR2 (germline): KGHDR, SFDVKD. The J segment lost 5 bases and the V segment lost 2 bases, leaving 13 bases of the junction unmatched. The CDR3 length is 18 residues. CDR3 amino acids: CATSDSGRSSGRAETQYF. For the CDR3, the DNA is TGTGCCACCAGTGATTCGGGCAGAAGCAGCGGGAGGGCCGAGACCCAGTACTTC.

The chain combines TRBV6-1 with TRBJ2-7; no clear D gene. Germline assignment: CDR1 MNHNS and CDR2 SASEGT. With 2 bases removed from V and 4 bases from J, the gap between germline ends came to 9 bases. The CDR3 covers 13 residues. The DNA for the CDR3 is TGTGCCAGCAGTGAACGAAGCCCTTACGAGCAGTACTTC. This codes for CASSERSPYEQYF.

This clone turned up a few times. This rearrangement joins TRBV28 to TRBJ1-2; possibly TRBD1 for D (6 bases). V lost 4 bases and J 7 bases, leaving 25 bases between the germline ends. CDR1 and CDR2 (germline): MDHEN, SYDVKM. The CDR3 has 17 residues. CDR3 region: CASSSPRGQGRSAGYTF. CDR3 nucleotides: TGTGCCAGCAGTTCCCCGAGGGGTCAGGGGCGTTCTGCTGGCTACACCTTC.

V gene TRBV5-1 combines with J gene TRBJ1-2, with D perhaps TRBD1 (6 bases). The germline CDR1 and CDR2 sequences are SGHRS and YFSETQ. V lost 2 bases to trimming and J lost 4 bases, with 12 bases between them. The CDR3 is 14 residues long. Written as DNA, the CDR3 is TGCGCCAGCAGCTTTTTCACAGGGATCTATGGCTACACCTTC. Translated: CASSFFTGIYGYTF.

The V call is TRBV7-2, the J call TRBJ1-3; TRBD1 aligns across 7 bases. J lost 2 bases, V lost 3 bases, and 1 base had no gene match. CDR1 is SGHTA, CDR2 FQGNSA, per germline. This CDR3 has 14 residues. The chain's CDR3 is CASSLTGTGNTIYF. CDR3 bases: TGTGCCAGCAGCTTGACAGGGACTGGAAACACCATATATTTT.

V and J are TRBV5-1 and TRBJ2-7; 12 nucleotides line up with TRBD2. The CDR3 runs 15 residues. The V gene end was trimmed by 4 bases and the J gene end by 2 bases; junction bases not matched to a gene: 4. The germline CDR1 and CDR2 sequences are SGHRS and YFSETQ. Here the CDR3 reads CASSRTSGTAYEQYF. CDR3 DNA sequence: TGCGCCAGCAGCCGGACTAGCGGGACAGCCTACGAGCAGTACTTC.

This chain uses TRBV4-1 with TRBJ1-4; TRBD1 matches 7 bases. Germline V gene sequence: CDR1 MGHRA, CDR2 YSYEKL. There are 15 residues in the CDR3. V was clipped by 3 bases and J by 7 bases; unmatched bases: 8. CDR3 DNA sequence: TGCGCCAGCAGCCAGAACAGGGGATGGAGTGAAAAACTGTTTTTT. Its protein is CASSQNRGWSEKLFF.

Comment on this clone: Other DNA sequences of this sample code for an identical CDR3. The chain is built from TRBV28 and TRBJ1-4; D not certain. Germline V gene data show CDR1 as MDHEN and CDR2 as SYDVKM. This CDR3 is 12 amino acids long. The V end lost 6 bases, the J end lost 4 bases, and 6 bases lay between the germline ends. The CDR3 region is CASSVSNEKLFF. The CDR3 nucleotides are TGTGCCAGCAGCGTTAGTAATGAAAAACTGTTTTTT. Together with reference TRBV28 and TRBJ1-4, the CDR3 gives the full variable domain: DVKVTQSSRYLVKRTGEKVFLECVQDMDHENMFWYRQDPGLGLRLIYFSYDVKMKEKGDIPEGYSVSREKKERFSLILESASTNQTSMYLCASSVSNEKLFFGSGTQLSVL.

V and J are TRBV24-1 and TRBJ2-3; 11 bases are a match to TRBD2. The V and J ends lost 4 bases and 6 bases, in that order; junction bases with no gene match: 8. This CDR3 has 16 residues. Per the germline V gene, CDR1 is KGHDR and CDR2 is SFDVKD. The CDR3 sequence: CATSDPTSGRPDTQYF. The DNA of the CDR3 is TGTGCCACCAGTGACCCAACTAGCGGGAGACCTGATACGCAGTATTTT.

The genes are TRBV7-9 and TRBJ1-4; no firm D call. Per the germline V gene, CDR1 is SEHNR and CDR2 is FQNEAQ (reference sequence). V was cut by 3 bases and J by 3 bases, with 8 bases left in between. The CDR3 runs to 14 residues. The CDR3 reads CASSFPTANEKLFF. CDR3 DNA: TGTGCCAGCAGCTTCCCAACAGCTAATGAAAAACTGTTTTTT.

This clone has a single count. V usage is TRBV14 and J usage is TRBJ1-3; D is unclear. The CDR3 loop spans 13 amino acids. In germline, CDR1 is SGHDN, CDR2 FVKESK. The V gene lost 4 bases and the J gene lost 4 bases, with 8 bases spanning the gap. The CDR3 DNA follows: TGTGCCAGCAGCCCGCGCCCGGGAAACACCATATATTTT. The encoded protein is CASSPRPGNTIYF.